The clone carrying this T cell receptor (beta chain) has a count of ten or more. This sample is drawn from a study of CD8 T cells in ankylosing spondylitis. In germline, CDR1 is MNHEY, CDR2 SMNVEV (reference sequence). With V trimmed by 5 bases and J by 8 bases, 13 bases remained unmatched. The CDR3 consists of 15 residues. Each CDR3 protein is one row after TCRdb ran MiXCR on the 5' RACE reads. The table includes some 87,000 distinct CDR3 sequences, about 9.1% detected once. V gene TRBV27 combines with J gene TRBJ1-2; 8 positions agree with TRBD1. The sample taken for sequencing was blood, either unsorted or a sorted T cell fraction (not recorded which). This TCR came from a male donor with ankylosing spondylitis or in good health (not recorded which). As DNA, the CDR3 is TGTGCCAGCAGTCCACAGGGGGTTATATCGAAGGGCTACACCTTC. It encodes CASSPQGVISKGYTF.